The 11 T cell receptor beta chains presented below share a single source sample, sequenced in a study of T cell responses to AZD1222 COVID-19 vaccine. Generated by immunoSEQ multiplex PCR, the TCRdb table keeps only in-frame clones and is missing some. This table holds 250,000 to 300,000 clones, about 94% found once. The sequencing used peripheral blood, collected 28 days after the second AZD1222 dose. The receptors originated from an adult who received the AZD1222 COVID-19 vaccine.

The CDR3 is CASSRGQGVTEAFF. For the CDR3, the DNA is TGTGCCAGCAGCCGGGGACAGGGAGTTACTGAAGCTTTCTTT. The chain is built from TRBV7-9 and TRBJ1-1; 9 positions match TRBD1. Germline loops: CDR1 SEHNR, CDR2 FQNEAQ (reference sequence). The CDR3 contains 14 residues. Trimming removed 5 bases from V and 5 bases from J; junction bases left unmatched: 6.

The J gene is TRBJ2-1, the V gene TRBV6-5, with D perhaps matching TRBD1 or TRBD2 (5 bases each). This CDR3 has 15 amino acids. Trimming cost V 2 bases and J 1 base, with 9 bases left between them. CDR1 is MNHEY and CDR2 is SVGAGI in the germline V gene. The CDR3 protein is CASSYGGFSYNEQFF. CDR3 DNA: TGTGCCAGCAGTTACGGGGGATTTTCCTACAATGAGCAGTTCTTC.

This chain uses TRBV7-9 with TRBJ2-3; D unresolved. V lost 5 bases to trimming and J lost 1 base, with 13 bases between them. The CDR3 loop spans 15 amino acids. In germline, CDR1 is SEHNR, CDR2 FQNEAQ (reference sequence). As DNA, the CDR3 is TGTGCCAGCAGCCCGCCAATCAGGCGCACAGATACGCAGTATTTT. This translates into CASSPPIRRTDTQYF.

This chain uses TRBV18 with TRBJ2-1; TRBD2 aligns across 10 bases. The CDR3 sequence is 15 residues long. V shed 3 bases, J shed 8 bases, and the junction held 7 bases outside the gene matches. Germline values: CDR1 KGHSH, CDR2 LQKENI. In DNA form, the CDR3 reads TGTGCCAGCTCACCCAGCGGGGGGGCCTCTCATGAGCAGTTCTTC. Amino acid sequence: CASSPSGGASHEQFF.

The rearrangement joins TRBV7-9 to TRBJ2-2; the D call may be TRBD1 or TRBD2 (5 bases each). Trimming took off 5 bases at V and 7 bases at J, with 8 bases between the two ends. CDR1 and CDR2 (germline): SEHNR, FQNEAQ (reference sequence). The length of the CDR3 is 12 residues. The CDR3 loop is CASSLGDGELFF. In DNA form, the CDR3 reads TGTGCCAGCAGCCTGGGGGACGGGGAGCTGTTTTTT.

This chain joins TRBV29-1 and TRBJ1-3, with D tentatively TRBD1 (6 bases). Trimming removed 5 bases from V and 4 bases from J, with 24 bases in between. The CDR3 spans 17 residues. Germline-derived CDR1 and CDR2 are SQVTM and ANQGSEA. Here the CDR3 DNA reads TGCAGCGTTATTCCCCACTCAAGTGGGGGGCCCGGAAACACCATATATTTT. Its translation: CSVIPHSSGGPGNTIYF.

The rearrangement joins TRBV2 to TRBJ1-4, with D perhaps TRBD1 (5 bases). Looked up from germline, CDR1 is SNHLY and CDR2 is FYNNEI. The CDR3 sequence is 14 residues long. Trimming pared 5 bases from V and 8 bases from J, leaving 15 bases between. CDR3 protein: CASSIQGIGEKLFF. CDR3 bases: TGTGCCAGCAGTATTCAGGGCATTGGGGAAAAACTGTTTTTT. Supplemented by reference TRBV2 and TRBJ1-4, the full variable domain reads EPEVTQTPSHQVTQMGQEVILRCVPISNHLYFYWYRQILGQKVEFLVSFYNNEISEKSEIFDDQFSVERPDGSNFTLKIRSTKLEDSAMYFCASSIQGIGEKLFFGSGTQLSVL.

The rearrangement links TRBV5-1 to TRBJ2-1; the D is unclear. Germline V gives CDR1 SGHRS, CDR2 YFSETQ. V gave up 4 bases and J gave up 6 bases, with 11 bases separating them. The CDR3 has 13 residues. CDR3 bases: TGCGCCAGCAGCCCTTCTCCCGGCAATGAGCAGTTCTTC. As protein: CASSPSPGNEQFF. Combining the CDR3 with reference TRBV5-1 and TRBJ2-1 gives the whole variable domain KAGVTQTPRYLIKTRGQQVTLSCSPISGHRSVSWYQQTPGQGLQFLFEYFSETQRNKGNFPGRFSGRQFSNSRSEMNVSTLELGDSALYLCASSPSPGNEQFFGPGTRLTVL.

This sequence joins TRBV6-2 or TRBV6-3 and TRBJ2-3; possibly TRBD1 or TRBD2 for D (5 bases each). CDR1 is MNHEY and CDR2 is SVGEGT in the germline V gene. The V end lost 5 bases, the J end lost 1 base, and 10 bases lay between the germline ends. The length of the CDR3 is 14 residues. In DNA, the CDR3 is TGTGCCAGCAGTGGGACCGCCGGCACAGATACGCAGTATTTT. Translating it yields CASSGTAGTDTQYF.

The rearrangement uses TRBV14 and TRBJ1-5; tentative D call: TRBD1 (6 bases). The CDR3 covers 13 residues. Germline V gene data show CDR1 as SGHDN and CDR2 as FVKESK. Trimming cost V 5 bases and J 5 bases, with 10 bases left between them. For the CDR3, the DNA is TGTGCCAGCAGCGTCGGACAGCATCAGCCCCAGCATTTT. Protein sequence: CASSVGQHQPQHF.

The V gene is TRBV7-8, the J gene TRBJ1-2; D ambiguous. V gave up 11 bases and J gave up 2 bases, with 15 bases separating them. CDR3 length: 13 amino acids. Germline assignment: CDR1 SGHVS and CDR2 FQNEAQ. CDR3 nucleotide sequence: TGTGCCTTGAGGGTAGAGGACAACTATGGCTACACCTTC. Residues: CALRVEDNYGYTF. Full variable domain (rest looked up from reference TRBV7-8 and TRBJ1-2): GAGVSQSPRYKVAKRGQDVALRCDPISGHVSLFWYQQALGQGPEFLTYFQNEAQLDKSGLPSDRFFAERPEGSVSTLKIQRTQQEDSAVYLCALRVEDNYGYTFGSGTRLTVV.